These 6 T cell receptor beta chains share one sample of origin, sequenced in a study of cytomegalovirus exposure and HLA in healthy donors. The PCR contained 60 Vbeta and 13 Jbeta primers. Clones were sequenced by immunoSEQ multiplex PCR, and TCRdb holds only the in-frame ones, with some missing. This sample carries around 130,000 clones, about 82% of them seen once, and the ten largest clones take roughly 1.1%. Specimen: PBMCs. The receptor set was obtained from a boy under 18 in good health and CMV-seronegative.

The gene calls are TRBV4-2 and TRBJ2-3; 10 bases are shared with TRBD2. The CDR3 totals 15 residues. From germline, CDR1 is LGHNA and CDR2 YNFKEQ. J lost 6 bases, V lost 3 bases, and 6 bases had no gene match. For the CDR3, the DNA is TGTGCCAGCAGCCAGGGGACTAGCGTCGGGGATACGCAGTATTTT. Its protein is CASSQGTSVGDTQYF.

The chain joins TRBV5-1 to TRBJ2-5; 7 bases map to TRBD2. The length of the CDR3 is 12 residues. V lost 4 bases to trimming and J lost 5 bases; unmatched junction nucleotides: 2. Germline CDR1 reads SGHRS; CDR2 reads YFSETQ. The CDR3 region is CASSLTSETQYF. In DNA form, the CDR3 reads TGCGCCAGCAGCCTGACTAGCGAGACCCAGTACTTC. The variable domain in full, completed from reference TRBV5-1 and TRBJ2-5, reads KAGVTQTPRYLIKTRGQQVTLSCSPISGHRSVSWYQQTPGQGLQFLFEYFSETQRNKGNFPGRFSGRQFSNSRSEMNVSTLELGDSALYLCASSLTSETQYFGPGTRLLVL.

This clone appeared once. The gene calls are TRBV20-1 and TRBJ2-5; D perhaps matches TRBD2 (5 bases). The CDR3 length is 11 residues. V gave up 5 bases and J gave up 4 bases, with 8 bases separating them. CDR1 and CDR2 (germline): DFQATT, SNEGSKA (reference sequence). The CDR3 DNA follows: TGCAGTGCTGACCGGGGAGAGACCCAGTACTTC. Protein: CSADRGETQYF.

The rearrangement uses TRBV5-1 and TRBJ2-6, with 7 nucleotides matching TRBD2. CDR1 and CDR2 from the germline V gene are SGHRS and YFSETQ. The CDR3 runs to 16 residues. Germline trimming cut 0 bases from V and 2 bases from J; bases unmatched to any gene: 2. The CDR3 sequence is CASSLDAGAGANVLTF. The CDR3 DNA reads as TGCGCCAGCAGCTTGGACGCGGGGGCTGGGGCCAACGTCCTGACTTTC.

The rearrangement uses TRBV5-1 and TRBJ2-7, with 7 bases fitting TRBD1. Per germline, CDR1 SGHRS and CDR2 YFSETQ. The CDR3 covers 15 residues. V lost 1 base, J lost 1 base, and 5 bases stayed unmatched. The CDR3 loop is CASSLLPGQSYEQYF. The CDR3 DNA is TGCGCCAGCAGCTTGCTTCCGGGACAGTCCTACGAGCAGTACTTC. The variable domain in full, completed from reference TRBV5-1 and TRBJ2-7, reads KAGVTQTPRYLIKTRGQQVTLSCSPISGHRSVSWYQQTPGQGLQFLFEYFSETQRNKGNFPGRFSGRQFSNSRSEMNVSTLELGDSALYLCASSLLPGQSYEQYFGPGTRLTVT.

This clone was counted between two and nine times. This rearrangement joins TRBV2 to TRBJ1-1, with 7 bases aligning to TRBD1. After removal of 6 bases from V and 4 bases from J, the junction contained 5 bases not matched to a gene. The CDR3 runs to 13 residues. The germline CDR1 and CDR2 sequences are SNHLY and FYNNEI. Here the CDR3 reads CASRTGVLTEAFF. CDR3 sequence (DNA): TGTGCCAGCAGAACAGGGGTCCTCACTGAAGCTTTCTTT.